This TCR beta chain was sequenced during a study of blood T cell repertoires in COVID-19. The assay was immunoSEQ multiplex PCR, and TCRdb's table has in-frame clones only and misses some. The sample holds approximately 300,000 clones, approximately 91% seen once. Trimming stripped 5 bases from V and 2 bases from J, with 10 bases between. This CDR3 is 13 amino acids long. CDR1 and CDR2 (germline): MDHEN, SYDVKM. This chain links TRBV28 with TRBJ2-7; tentatively, D is TRBD2 (6 bases). The sample was peripheral blood. This receptor was taken from a young woman with COVID-19, enrolled during active disease. CDR3 coding DNA: TGTGCCAGCAGTGGACTAACCGCCTACGAGCAGTACTTC. Amino acid sequence: CASSGLTAYEQYF.